What follows describes a single T cell receptor (beta chain). The source of the sample is a study of blood T cell repertoires in COVID-19. About the study: The origin of the acute and convalescent COVID-19 samples was the United States, Italy and Spain. Sources were T cells, B-cell-depleted T cells, or PBMCs; the material itself was cDNA or gDNA.

CDR1 and CDR2 from the germline V gene are MNHEY and SMNVEV (reference sequence). V lost 0 bases to trimming and J lost 5 bases, with 14 bases between them. The CDR3 sequence is 15 residues long. As handled by the study authors: For nucleated cells, counts were estimated from reference gene primer amplification. Using immunoSEQ multiplex PCR, the repertoire was profiled, and TCRdb retains in-frame clones only, with some absent. V, J and clone size derive from that table, while D and trimming were established from the DNA sequence. This sample has roughly 300,000 clones, with about 88% found just once. This study enrolled people aged about 18 to 100 from roughly 22 US geographic areas.

The rearrangement uses TRBV27 and TRBJ2-7, with a weak D call TRBD2 (7 bases). The clonotype originates from a woman in her thirties who had recovered from COVID-19. The material sequenced was PBMCs or T cells enriched from blood (not recorded which). Here the CDR3 reads CASSLSRGGIHEQYF. DNA of the CDR3: TGTGCCAGCAGTTTATCGAGGGGGGGAATCCACGAGCAGTACTTC.